These 24 T cell receptor beta chains originate from one sample sequenced in a study of monozygotic twins with cystic fibrosis. The repertoire was sequenced with immunoSEQ multiplex PCR; TCRdb's copy has only in-frame clones and lacks some. The sample has 15,000 to 20,000 clones; 95% to 98% are singletons. Sequencing was carried out using blood. The origin of the receptors is a woman aged 25 to 39 with cystic fibrosis.

The chain has TRBV7-8 and TRBJ2-5; either TRBD1 or TRBD2 may fit D (5 bases each). This CDR3 spans 15 amino acids. V was pared by 1 base and J by 5 bases, with 14 bases between. Germline V CDR1 and CDR2: SGHVS, FQNEAQ. CDR3 nucleotide sequence: TGTGCCAGCAGCTTAGATTCGGGGCGGCGGGAGACCCAGTACTTC. Translated: CASSLDSGRRETQYF.

The chain carries TRBV4-1 and TRBJ2-1; D possibly corresponds to TRBD2 (5 bases). V was trimmed by 3 bases and J by 7 bases, leaving 19 bases between them. From germline, CDR1 is MGHRA and CDR2 YSYEKL. This CDR3 comprises 16 residues. DNA of the CDR3: TGCGCCAGCAGCCAGGGTTCGGGGAAACTAGGGAATGAGCAGTTCTTC. As protein: CASSQGSGKLGNEQFF.

The gene calls are TRBV10-1 and TRBJ2-2; 11 positions agree with TRBD1. J was trimmed by 7 bases and V by 7 bases; bases with no gene match: 8. CDR1 and CDR2 from the germline V gene are WNHNN and SYGVQD (reference sequence). The CDR3 loop spans 15 amino acids. The CDR3 sequence: CASNSPGQGDGELFF. In DNA form, the CDR3 reads TGCGCCAGCAATTCCCCGGGACAGGGGGACGGGGAGCTGTTTTTT.

Regarding this clone: Other DNA sequences in this specimen translate into the identical CDR3. The rearrangement links TRBV29-1 to TRBJ1-1, with a weak D call TRBD1 (5 bases). CDR1 SQVTM and CDR2 ANQGSEA come from the germline V gene. Trimming took off 4 bases at V and 0 bases at J, with 9 bases between the two ends. CDR3 length: 13 amino acids. The DNA of the CDR3 is TGCAGCGTTGGGGGACGGATGAACACTGAAGCTTTCTTT. It codes for CSVGGRMNTEAFF. Variable domain in full (rest from reference TRBV29-1 and TRBJ1-1): SAVISQKPSRDICQRGTSLTIQCQVDSQVTMMFWYRQQPGQSLTLIATANQGSEATYESGFVIDKFPISRPNLTFSTLTVSNMSPEDSSIYLCSVGGRMNTEAFFGQGTRLTVV.

The rearrangement uses TRBV11-2 and TRBJ1-6; a weak D match, TRBD1 (6 bases). CDR3 length: 13 amino acids. V lost 1 base and J 9 bases, leaving 7 bases between the germline ends. Germline CDR1 and CDR2: SGHAT and FQNNGV. The CDR3 here is CASSLGRGSPLHF. CDR3 bases: TGTGCCAGCAGCTTAGGCAGGGGTTCACCCCTCCACTTT.

The V gene is TRBV19, the J gene TRBJ1-2, with a tentative D call TRBD1 (5 bases). CDR1 is LNHDA, CDR2 SQIVND, per germline (reference sequence). Trimming cost V 5 bases and J 5 bases, with 9 bases left between them. This CDR3 has 12 residues. DNA for the CDR3: TGTGCCAGTAGTGAAGGGGATTATGGCTACACCTTC. Amino acids: CASSEGDYGYTF.

The chain uses TRBV29-1 and TRBJ1-1; D unclear. The CDR3 sequence is 12 residues long. Trimming shortened V by 6 bases and J by 3 bases, and 11 bases separated the two germline ends. From germline, CDR1 is SQVTM and CDR2 ANQGSEA. As DNA, the CDR3 is TGCAGCGTGTCAATTCTGGACACTGAAGCTTTCTTT. Amino acids: CSVSILDTEAFF.

This chain uses TRBV2 with TRBJ1-1; possibly TRBD1 for D (5 bases). Germline values: CDR1 SNHLY, CDR2 FYNNEI. The V and J ends lost 7 bases and 1 base respectively, with 16 bases between them. CDR3 length: 15 amino acids. The CDR3 DNA is TGTGCCAGCATTAGGGGAATCAGTCGGAACACTGAAGCTTTCTTT. Translation gives CASIRGISRNTEAFF.

This clone is a singleton in its sample. The chain links TRBV7-9 to TRBJ1-1; D not resolved. The CDR3 is 16 residues long. Germline V lookup: CDR1 SEHNR, CDR2 FQNEAQ (reference sequence). Trimming left V 4 bases short and J 2 bases short, with 17 bases between. The CDR3 spells CASSWNMRGGNTEAFF. The DNA for the CDR3 is TGTGCCAGCAGCTGGAACATGAGAGGTGGAAACACTGAAGCTTTCTTT.

CDR3 in DNA: TGTGCCAGCAGTGAAAATAAAGGTTTGGCAGAGACCCAGTACTTC. As protein: CASSENKGLAETQYF. The chain employs TRBV25-1 and TRBJ2-5; D unclear. In germline, CDR1 is MGHDK, CDR2 SYGVNS. This CDR3 contains 15 residues. The V and J ends lost 2 bases and 4 bases respectively, with 14 bases between them.

The CDR3 sequence: CASSQDRRGGWELFF. The CDR3 DNA is TGCGCCAGCAGCCAAGATCGGCGGGGCGGATGGGAGCTGTTTTTT. This chain joins TRBV4-3 and TRBJ2-2; tentative D call: TRBD2 (6 bases). The CDR3 covers 15 residues. Trimming cost V 0 bases and J 9 bases, with 14 bases left between them. Germline lookup yields CDR1 LGHNA and CDR2 YSLEER.

The chain links TRBV6-1 to TRBJ1-2; D call uncertain. In germline, CDR1 is MNHNS, CDR2 SASEGT. Trimming took 8 bases from V and 3 from J, leaving 16 bases between them. This CDR3 comprises 14 residues. CDR3 protein: CASYHGVGYYGYTF. The CDR3 DNA follows: TGTGCCAGCTATCACGGAGTAGGGTACTATGGCTACACCTTC.

The rearrangement uses TRBV7-2 and TRBJ2-2; D call uncertain. Between the trimmed V and J ends, which lost 5 bases and 1 base, there was a span of 20 bases. The CDR3 spans 18 residues. Germline CDR1 is SGHTA and CDR2 is FQGNSA. The CDR3 DNA reads as TGTGCCAGCAGCACAGAAACCGTGGGTACTGGGAACACCGGGGAGCTGTTTTTT. This sequence encodes CASSTETVGTGNTGELFF.

The chain combines TRBV6-5 with TRBJ1-3; no clear D. CDR3 length: 14 amino acids. The V gene lost 5 bases and the J gene lost 0 bases, with 8 bases spanning the gap. Per germline, CDR1 MNHEY and CDR2 SVGAGI. The CDR3 loop is CASSLTLSGNTIYF. The CDR3 region has the DNA TGTGCCAGCAGTCTTACCCTCTCTGGAAACACCATATATTTT.

The chain has TRBV6-1 and TRBJ2-2; D may match TRBD1 or TRBD2 (5 bases each). CDR3 size: 14 residues. V lost 8 bases and J 1 base, leaving 11 bases between the germline ends. The V gene's germline CDR1 is MNHNS and CDR2 SASEGT. CDR3 residues: CASGGRRNTGELFF. In nucleotides, the CDR3 is TGTGCCAGCGGGGGACGCCGGAACACCGGGGAGCTGTTTTTT.

The rearrangement joins TRBV5-1 to TRBJ2-2; TRBD2 matches at 9 bases. There are 14 residues in the CDR3. V was clipped by 2 bases and J by 8 bases; unmatched bases: 4. Germline-derived CDR1 and CDR2 are SGHRS and YFSETQ. The CDR3 spells CASSFSGGGGELFF. The DNA for the CDR3 is TGCGCCAGCAGCTTTAGCGGGGGCGGAGGGGAGCTGTTTTTT.

The chain links TRBV7-9 to TRBJ1-2; 12 bases match TRBD1. Losses at the gene ends were 4 bases for V and 4 bases for J; bases not matched to a gene: 10. The germline CDR1 and CDR2 sequences are SEHNR and FQNEAQ (reference sequence). The CDR3 is 17 residues long. The CDR3 here is CASSYPGQGARGYGYTF. As DNA, the CDR3 is TGTGCCAGCAGCTACCCGGGACAGGGGGCAAGAGGCTATGGCTACACCTTC.

For the CDR3, the DNA is TGTGCCAGTAGTCCCGGCCGGAACTATGGCTACACCTTC. It encodes CASSPGRNYGYTF. The rearrangement uses TRBV19 and TRBJ1-2; D is unclear. Trimming removed 5 bases at V and 2 bases at J, with 9 bases between. The CDR3 runs 13 residues. Germline V gene sequence: CDR1 LNHDA, CDR2 SQIVND (reference sequence).

The chain couples TRBV4-1 to TRBJ1-2, with TRBD1 matching over 7 bases. The trim removed 0 bases at V and 6 bases at J, leaving 19 bases unmatched. Germline V gene data show CDR1 as MGHRA and CDR2 as YSYEKL. The CDR3 totals 19 residues. CDR3 sequence: CASSQDSGFDRALGDGYTF. The CDR3 DNA follows: TGCGCCAGCAGCCAAGATTCGGGATTCGACAGGGCACTCGGTGATGGCTACACCTTC.

This sequence joins TRBV7-9 and TRBJ1-1, with a weak D call TRBD1 (5 bases). The CDR3 is made up of 13 amino acids. The germline V gene has CDR1 SEHNR and CDR2 FQNEAQ (reference sequence). V lost 9 bases to trimming and J lost 1 base, with 12 bases between them. CDR3 sequence: CASGQGANTEAFF. The DNA for the CDR3 is TGTGCCAGTGGACAAGGGGCGAACACTGAAGCTTTCTTT.

V usage is TRBV28 and J usage is TRBJ1-5, with 9 bases matching TRBD1. J was trimmed by 6 bases and V by 6 bases; bases with no gene match: 6. This CDR3 is 14 amino acids long. Germline V gene sequence: CDR1 MDHEN, CDR2 SYDVKM. The CDR3 spells CASSRTGAVQPQHF. Here the CDR3 DNA reads TGTGCCAGCAGCCGGACAGGGGCGGTTCAGCCCCAGCATTTT.

This chain links TRBV7-2 with TRBJ2-3; D unresolved. Germline V lookup: CDR1 SGHTA, CDR2 FQGNSA. This CDR3 region has 13 residues. The germline V and J ends were trimmed by 0 bases and 2 bases, with 3 bases remaining between them. The CDR3, as DNA: TGTGCCAGCAGCTTAGCGAACACAGATACGCAGTATTTT. It codes for CASSLANTDTQYF.

J is TRBJ2-3 and V is TRBV9; the D is unclear. The CDR3 length is 13 residues. Trimming took off 3 bases at V and 2 bases at J, with 7 bases between the two ends. Germline V lookup: CDR1 SGDLS, CDR2 YYNGEE. In DNA, the CDR3 is TGTGCCAGCAGCGATCTACCCACAGATACGCAGTATTTT. It encodes CASSDLPTDTQYF.

This chain joins TRBV5-6 and TRBJ2-3, with D possibly TRBD2 on 6 matching bases. Germline loops: CDR1 SGHDT, CDR2 YYEEEE. The CDR3 has 15 residues. V gave up 3 bases and J gave up 2 bases, with 13 bases separating them. The CDR3 loop is CASSWEVVTTDTQYF. CDR3 DNA: TGTGCCAGCAGCTGGGAGGTAGTCACCACAGATACGCAGTATTTT.